The following is a T cell receptor beta chain sequence with its context. What it binds is not known. Here immunoSEQ multiplex PCR was the method, and the copy in TCRdb shows in-frame clones only, minus some. The table has 350,000 to 450,000 clones, 92% seen once. This entry is derived from a study of Ad26.COV2.S vaccination and SARS-CoV-2 variants. Study-wide results and limits: Vaccinees and placebo recipients showed similar non-spike TCR breadth. There was reportedly substantial breadth in spike-specific CD8+ and CD4+ T cell responses after vaccination. Vaccinees displayed broader spike-specific TCR repertoires than placebo recipients. Total T cell responses were possibly underestimated by TCR breadth and depth analyses.

The CDR3 is made up of 15 amino acids. Looked up from germline, CDR1 is SGHVS and CDR2 is FNYEAQ. V was pared by 0 bases and J by 4 bases, with 12 bases between. The genes are TRBV7-6 and TRBJ2-5; D possibly uses TRBD1 or TRBD2 (5 bases each). The sample in question was peripheral blood, obtained after recovery from COVID-19. This receptor was obtained from a human donor who had recovered from COVID-19. This chain's CDR3 is CASSLAGETRETQYF. CDR3 nucleotides: TGTGCCAGCAGCTTAGCGGGGGAGACCAGAGAGACCCAGTACTTC.